Shown below are 11 T cell receptor beta chains from a single sample sequenced in a study of shared clonotypes between healthy human individuals. The method was immunoSEQ multiplex PCR; TCRdb's version includes in-frame clones alone and lacks a portion of them. Altogether roughly 660,000 clones are present, 90% being singletons, with the ten largest covering 34%. What was sequenced was memory CD8+ T cells from PBMCs. Subset described: CD45RO+ cells pooled with CCR7-negative TemRA cells. These receptors originate from a man aged 18 to 30 in good health. Some clones in this sample may be carry-over from other donors' samples.

The chain carries TRBV30 and TRBJ1-2; D is uncertain. The CDR3 has 13 amino acids. The germline V gene encodes CDR1 GTSNPN and CDR2 SVGIG (reference sequence). The CDR3 DNA reads TGTGCTTATATGGGGTTTAGTAGGTTTGGCTACACCTTC. Amino acids: CAYMGFSRFGYTF.

This rearrangement joins TRBV5-4 to TRBJ2-1; 8 nucleotides line up with TRBD2. With V trimmed by 3 bases and J by 6 bases, 5 bases remained unmatched. This CDR3 contains 14 residues. Per germline, CDR1 SGHNT and CDR2 YYREEE (reference sequence). CDR3 DNA: TGTGCCAGCAGCTGGAGCGGGAGTCGCAATGAGCAGTTCTTC. Its translation: CASSWSGSRNEQFF.

This rearrangement joins TRBV4-1 to TRBJ2-7; 7 positions agree with TRBD1. Germline loops: CDR1 MGHRA, CDR2 YSYEKL. The CDR3 extends over 14 amino acids. J lost 2 bases, V lost 3 bases, and 4 bases had no gene match. CDR3 DNA: TGCGCCAGCAGCCACCGACAGGGTACCTACGAGCAGTACTTC. This gives the protein CASSHRQGTYEQYF.

This clone was recorded once. The chain links TRBV5-1 to TRBJ2-1, with D perhaps TRBD1 or TRBD2 (5 bases each). The germline V gene has CDR1 SGHRS and CDR2 YFSETQ. This CDR3 has 14 amino acids. V lost 4 bases to trimming and J lost 9 bases, with 17 bases between them. CDR3 sequence (DNA): TGCGCCAGCAGCGCCTACGGGGCCAGTGGTGAGCAGTTCTTC. It translates to CASSAYGASGEQFF.

In its sample, this clone was seen once. The genes are TRBV5-5 and TRBJ2-1; 13 bases are a match to TRBD2. The junction had 11 bases not matched to a gene; V was cut back by 6 bases and J by 2 bases. Germline lookup yields CDR1 SGHKS and CDR2 YYEKEE (reference sequence). CDR3 length equals 18 residues. In DNA, the CDR3 is TGTGCCAGCAACCCCGGGACTAGCGGGACCTTACCCTACAATGAGCAGTTCTTC. This encodes CASNPGTSGTLPYNEQFF. The full variable domain, in which reference TRBV5-5 and TRBJ2-1 provide the parts outside the CDR3, is DAGVTQSPTHLIKTRGQQVTLRCSPISGHKSVSWYQQVLGQGPQFIFQYYEKEERGRGNFPDRFSARQFPNYSSELNVNALLLGDSALYLCASNPGTSGTLPYNEQFFGPGTRLTVL.

V usage is TRBV18 and J usage is TRBJ2-7, with 9 bases matching TRBD1. V lost 3 bases and J lost 4; bases outside the gene matches: 4. Germline V CDR1 and CDR2: KGHSH, LQKENI. This CDR3 is 14 amino acids long. CDR3 region: CASSPDRGLYEQYF. For the CDR3, the DNA is TGTGCCAGCTCACCGGACAGGGGTCTATACGAGCAGTACTTC. Variable domain in full (rest from reference TRBV18 and TRBJ2-7): NAGVMQNPRHLVRRRGQEARLRCSPMKGHSHVYWYRQLPEEGLKFMVYLQKENIIDESGMPKERFSAEFPKEGPSILRIQQVVRGDSAAYFCASSPDRGLYEQYFGPGTRLTVT.

This chain uses TRBV6-1 with TRBJ1-3; D is unclear. The CDR3 is 15 residues long. The V gene lost 4 bases and the J gene lost 6 bases, with 16 bases spanning the gap. Germline assignment: CDR1 MNHNS and CDR2 SASEGT. This chain's CDR3 is CASSVEDGILNTIYF. In nucleotides, the CDR3 is TGTGCCAGCAGTGTAGAAGACGGGATCCTAAACACCATATATTTT.

This chain links TRBV6-6 with TRBJ2-7; D possibly corresponds to TRBD2 (6 bases). The V gene's germline CDR1 is MNHNY and CDR2 SVGAGI (reference sequence). The V and J ends lost 9 bases and 6 bases respectively, with 18 bases between them. This CDR3 has 13 amino acids. CDR3 amino acids: CASISGDPSEQYF. DNA for the CDR3: TGTGCCAGTATTAGCGGAGACCCCTCCGAGCAGTACTTC.

V and J are TRBV7-2 and TRBJ2-7; no clear D gene. This CDR3 has 13 amino acids. Germline assignment: CDR1 SGHTA and CDR2 FQGNSA. Deletions cut 5 bases from V and 0 bases from J, with 8 bases between. DNA of the CDR3: TGTGCCAGCAGCCACCTGGGCTCCTACGAGCAGTACTTC. Translating it yields CASSHLGSYEQYF. Together with reference TRBV7-2 and TRBJ2-7, the CDR3 gives the full variable domain: GAGVSQSPSNKVTEKGKDVELRCDPISGHTALYWYRQSLGQGLEFLIYFQGNSAPDKSGLPSDRFSAERTGGSVSTLTIQRTQQEDSAVYLCASSHLGSYEQYFGPGTRLTVT.

The V gene is TRBV7-7, the J gene TRBJ2-1, with D perhaps matching TRBD2 (5 bases). This CDR3 comprises 15 residues. Germline loops: CDR1 SSHAT, CDR2 FNYEAQ (reference sequence). V lost 1 base to trimming and J lost 8 bases, with 15 bases between them. The DNA for the CDR3 is TGTGCCAGCAGCTTAGTTGCGGGCCAAGGATATGAGCAGTTCTTC. Amino acids: CASSLVAGQGYEQFF. Full variable domain (outside the CDR3, taken from reference TRBV7-7 and TRBJ2-1): GAGVSQSPRYKVTKRGQDVTLRCDPISSHATLYWYQQALGQGPEFLTYFNYEAQPDKSGLPSDRFSAERPEGSISTLTIQRTEQRDSAMYRCASSLVAGQGYEQFFGPGTRLTVL.

The chain carries TRBV11-3 and TRBJ1-1, with a weak D call TRBD1 (5 bases). This CDR3 contains 13 residues. The V gene lost 2 bases and the J gene lost 5 bases, with 9 bases spanning the gap. The V gene's germline CDR1 is SGHNT and CDR2 YENEEA. The CDR3 nucleotides are TGTGCCAGCAGCTTATGGCCAGGGACTGAAGCTTTCTTT. Translated: CASSLWPGTEAFF.